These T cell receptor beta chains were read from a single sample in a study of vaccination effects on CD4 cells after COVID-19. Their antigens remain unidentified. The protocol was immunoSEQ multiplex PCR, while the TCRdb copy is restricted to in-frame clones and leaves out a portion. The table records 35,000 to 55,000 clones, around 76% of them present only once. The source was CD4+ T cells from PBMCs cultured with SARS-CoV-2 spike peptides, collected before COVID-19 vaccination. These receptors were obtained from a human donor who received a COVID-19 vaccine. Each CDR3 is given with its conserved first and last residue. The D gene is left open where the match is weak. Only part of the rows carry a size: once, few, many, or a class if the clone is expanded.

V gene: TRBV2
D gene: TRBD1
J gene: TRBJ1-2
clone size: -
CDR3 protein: CASREDRADGYTF
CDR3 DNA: TGTGCCAGCAGAGAGGACAGGGCGGATGGCTACACCTTC

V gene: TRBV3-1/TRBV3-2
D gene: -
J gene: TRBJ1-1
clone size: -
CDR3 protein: CASSRILSAWGNTEAFF
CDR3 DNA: TGTGCCAGCAGCCGTATATTGTCTGCTTGGGGGAACACTGAAGCTTTCTTT

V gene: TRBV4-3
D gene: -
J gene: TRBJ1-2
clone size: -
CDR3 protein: CASSQYDSLRNYGYTF
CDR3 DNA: TGCGCCAGCAGCCAATATGACAGCCTGCGCAACTATGGCTACACCTTC

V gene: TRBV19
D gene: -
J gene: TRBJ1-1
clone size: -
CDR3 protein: CASSISYTNTEAFF
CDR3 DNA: TGTGCCAGTAGTATCTCCTACACGAACACTGAAGCTTTCTTT

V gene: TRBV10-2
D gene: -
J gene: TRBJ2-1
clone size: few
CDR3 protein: CASSEYGINEQFF
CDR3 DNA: TGCGCCAGCAGTGAGTATGGGATCAATGAGCAGTTCTTC

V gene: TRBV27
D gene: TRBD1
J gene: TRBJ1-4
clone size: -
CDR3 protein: CASSRPGQGNEKLFF
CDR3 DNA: TGTGCCAGCAGTAGACCGGGACAGGGAAACGAAAAACTGTTTTTT

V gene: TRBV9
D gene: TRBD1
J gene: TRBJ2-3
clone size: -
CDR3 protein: CASSVGTRDRSLTDTQYF
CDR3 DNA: TGTGCCAGCAGCGTAGGGACCCGGGACAGGAGTTTGACAGATACGCAGTATTTT

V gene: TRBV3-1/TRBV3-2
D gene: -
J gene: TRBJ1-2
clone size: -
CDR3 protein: CASSQGFQVYNYGYTF
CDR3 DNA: TGTGCCAGCAGCCAAGGGTTCCAGGTCTATAACTATGGCTACACCTTC

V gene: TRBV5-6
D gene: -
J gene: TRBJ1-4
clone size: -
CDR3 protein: CASSFDRLSEKLFF
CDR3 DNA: TGTGCCAGCAGCTTCGACCGACTCTCTGAAAAACTGTTTTTT

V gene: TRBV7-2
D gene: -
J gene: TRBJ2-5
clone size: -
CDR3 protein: CASSSNGANWVKFVETQYF
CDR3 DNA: TGTGCCAGCAGCTCGAATGGGGCAAATTGGGTTAAATTTGTAGAGACCCAGTACTTC

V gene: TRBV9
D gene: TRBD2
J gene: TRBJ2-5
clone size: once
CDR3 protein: CASSVGAGGPVVKETQYF
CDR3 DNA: TGTGCCAGCAGCGTAGGAGCGGGGGGGCCGGTCGTAAAAGAGACCCAGTACTTC

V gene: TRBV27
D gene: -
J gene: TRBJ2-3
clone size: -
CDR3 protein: CASRQMGALGTDTQYF
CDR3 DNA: TGTGCCAGTCGCCAGATGGGGGCATTGGGCACAGATACGCAGTATTTT

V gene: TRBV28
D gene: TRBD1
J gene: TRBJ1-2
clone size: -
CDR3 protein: CASRQGAIPGYTF
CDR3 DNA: TGTGCCAGCAGACAGGGGGCAATTCCTGGCTACACCTTC

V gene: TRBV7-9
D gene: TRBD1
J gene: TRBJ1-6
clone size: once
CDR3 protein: CASSQGQGQNSPLHF
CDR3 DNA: TGTGCCAGCAGCCAAGGACAGGGTCAGAATTCACCCCTCCACTTT

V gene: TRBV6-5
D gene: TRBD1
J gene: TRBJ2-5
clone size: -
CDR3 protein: CASSLTGLQTQYF
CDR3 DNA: TGTGCCAGCAGTTTGACAGGGCTGCAGACCCAGTACTTC

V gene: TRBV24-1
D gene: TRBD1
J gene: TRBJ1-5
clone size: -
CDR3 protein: CAIYPEQGAYQPQHF
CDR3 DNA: TGTGCCATCTACCCGGAGCAGGGGGCATATCAGCCCCAGCATTTT

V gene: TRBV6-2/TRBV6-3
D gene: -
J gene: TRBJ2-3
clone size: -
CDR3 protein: CASRPSASTDTQYF
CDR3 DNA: TGTGCCAGCAGGCCTAGCGCAAGCACAGATACGCAGTATTTT

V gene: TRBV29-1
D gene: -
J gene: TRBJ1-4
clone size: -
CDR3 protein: CSVGGVGGEKLFF
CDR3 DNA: TGCAGCGTTGGAGGGGTCGGCGGTGAAAAACTGTTTTTT

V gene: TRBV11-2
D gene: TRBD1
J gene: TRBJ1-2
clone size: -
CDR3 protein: CASSPGDRREDYGYTF
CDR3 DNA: TGTGCCAGCAGCCCTGGGGACAGGAGGGAGGACTATGGCTACACCTTC

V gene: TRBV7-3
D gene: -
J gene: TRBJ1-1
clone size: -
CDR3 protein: CASSLNPQAYTEAFF
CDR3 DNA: TGTGCCAGCAGCTTAAATCCGCAGGCGTACACTGAAGCTTTCTTT

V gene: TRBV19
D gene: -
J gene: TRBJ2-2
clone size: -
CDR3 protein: CASSRSRDTGELFF
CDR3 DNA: TGTGCCAGTAGTAGGTCCCGGGACACCGGGGAGCTGTTTTTT

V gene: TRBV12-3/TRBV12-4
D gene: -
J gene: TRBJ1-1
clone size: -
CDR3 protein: CASSKEGFEAFF
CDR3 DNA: TGTGCCAGCAGTAAAGAGGGGTTTGAAGCTTTCTTT

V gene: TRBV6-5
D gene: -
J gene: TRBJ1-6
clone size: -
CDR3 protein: CASSPYREESSPLHF
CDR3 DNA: TGTGCCAGCAGTCCCTACAGGGAAGAGTCCTCACCCCTCCACTTT

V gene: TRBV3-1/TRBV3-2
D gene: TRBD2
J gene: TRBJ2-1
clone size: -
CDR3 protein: CASSYGTSGGYNEQFF
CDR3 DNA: TGTGCCAGCAGTTACGGGACTAGCGGGGGGTACAATGAGCAGTTCTTC

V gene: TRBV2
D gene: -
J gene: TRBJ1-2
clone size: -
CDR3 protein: CASIGALNGYTF
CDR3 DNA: TGTGCCAGCATCGGAGCTCTAAATGGCTACACCTTC

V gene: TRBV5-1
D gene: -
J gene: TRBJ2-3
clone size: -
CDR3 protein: CASSLETWEDTQYF
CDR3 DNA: TGCGCCAGCAGCTTGGAGACATGGGAAGATACGCAGTATTTT

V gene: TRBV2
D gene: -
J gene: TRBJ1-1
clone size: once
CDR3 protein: CASSAWDGTGGGEAFF
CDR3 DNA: TGTGCCAGCAGTGCATGGGACGGCACGGGCGGTGGTGAAGCTTTCTTT

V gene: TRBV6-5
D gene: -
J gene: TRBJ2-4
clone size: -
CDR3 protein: CASRSDLQDIQYF
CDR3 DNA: TGTGCCAGCAGATCGGACCTTCAGGACATTCAGTACTTC

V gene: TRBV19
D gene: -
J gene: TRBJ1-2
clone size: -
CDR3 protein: CASSIPTGANYGYTF
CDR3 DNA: TGTGCCAGTAGTATCCCGACCGGAGCAAACTATGGCTACACCTTC

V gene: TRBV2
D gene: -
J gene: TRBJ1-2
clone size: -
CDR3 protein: CASSLTAGTGNGYTF
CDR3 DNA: TGTGCCAGCAGTCTAACCGCCGGGACGGGGAATGGCTACACCTTC

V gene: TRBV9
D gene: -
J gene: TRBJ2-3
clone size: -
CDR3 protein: CASSVGSNDITDTQYF
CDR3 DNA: TGTGCCAGCAGCGTAGGGTCTAACGATATCACAGATACGCAGTATTTT

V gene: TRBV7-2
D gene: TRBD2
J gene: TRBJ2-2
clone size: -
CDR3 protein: CASRKLAGTSNTGELFF
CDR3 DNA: TGTGCCAGCAGGAAACTAGCGGGGACTTCGAACACCGGGGAGCTGTTTTTT

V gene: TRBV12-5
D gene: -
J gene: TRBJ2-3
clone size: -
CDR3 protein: CASGLVLAGPRTDTQYF
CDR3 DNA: TGTGCTAGTGGTTTGGTACTCGCGGGGCCACGCACAGATACGCAGTATTTT

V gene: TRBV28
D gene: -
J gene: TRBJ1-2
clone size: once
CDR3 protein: CASSLLGPFYGYTF
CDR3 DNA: TGTGCCAGCAGTTTATTAGGCCCATTTTATGGCTACACCTTC

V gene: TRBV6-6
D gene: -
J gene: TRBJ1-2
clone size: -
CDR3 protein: CASSYGEGLNYGYTF
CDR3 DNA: TGTGCCAGCAGTTACGGAGAGGGTCTTAACTATGGCTACACCTTC